This TCR beta chain emerged from a study of Graves' ophthalmopathy and Graves' hyperthyroidism. From RNA, the CDR3 regions of TCR beta chains were amplified and sequenced. The library came from an HTBI-primed first-round RT-PCR and a second-round multiplex PCR. In TCRdb, the multiplex PCR reads were re-called with MiXCR into one record per CDR3 protein. The table includes 400,000 to 500,000 distinct CDR3 sequences, under 25% detected once. PBMCs came from 10 ml of fresh peripheral blood. Germline CDR1 MDHEN, CDR2 SYDVKM. The CDR3 loop spans 13 amino acids. Concerning this clonotype: This is likely a read error, given that the CDR3 carries no conserved phenylalanine or tryptophan at its end.

The sequenced material came from peripheral blood. This TCR derives from a woman aged 18-29 years with stable Graves' hyperthyroidism. The chain is built from TRBV28 and TRBJ2-5; D gene unclear. CDR3 amino acids: CASSSSLLETQYL. CDR3 DNA sequence: TGTGCTAGCAGTTCCAGTCTTCTAGAGACCCAGTACTTG.